This T cell receptor beta chain was identified during a study of T cells in women clearing cervical HPV infection. Study overall: Cases were women with histologically confirmed HPV16-related CIN3 or worse, including a couple of invasive cancers.

The repertoire was sequenced with immunoSEQ multiplex PCR; TCRdb's copy has only in-frame clones and lacks some. The repertoire shows under 45,000 clones; the top ten hold 7.6%. Dot-blot hybridization genotyped cervical HPV amplified with MY09/MY11 PCR. CDR3 length: 17 residues. J was trimmed by 0 bases and V by 3 bases; bases with no gene match: 4. Germline-derived CDR1 and CDR2 are SGHTA and FQGTGA. Comment on this clone: The read ends 3 residues shy of where the CDR3 ends; the end is completed using the germline J gene.

This clonotype originated in a woman aged 18 to 69 with a cervical HPV16 infection that either progressed to CIN3+ or cleared (not recorded which). The chain uses TRBV7-3 and TRBJ2-2, with TRBD2 identical over 10 bases. What was sequenced was blood buffy coat. The part of the CDR3 DNA that was read is TGTGCCAGCAGCTTGCCCGGACTAGCGGCGAACACCGGGGAG. The encoded protein is CASSLPGLAANTGE. The whole CDR3 protein is CASSLPGLAANTGELFF.